The clone carrying this TCR beta chain was found a few times. The source of the sample is a study of identical twins. The CDR3 loop spans 16 amino acids. Germline V gives CDR1 MNHEY, CDR2 SMNVEV (reference sequence). V shed 4 bases, J shed 7 bases, and the junction held 10 bases outside the gene matches. cDNA molecules carried unique molecular identifiers, and template switching added a universal primer site. TCRdb passed the 5' RACE reads through MiXCR, listing each CDR3 protein once. Seen here are over 250,000 distinct CDR3 sequences, more than 8% observed once, and the top ten hold approximately 6.5%. The same sample was also studied in work on yellow fever vaccine responses in identical twins.

V and J are TRBV27 and TRBJ2-7; 13 nucleotides align to TRBD2. The sequenced sample consisted of CD8+ T cells sorted from blood. The TCR sequence derives from a young woman in good health. CDR3 coding DNA: TGTGCCAGCAGTTACGCCGGGACTAGCGGGACTAGGGAGCAGTACTTC. Translation gives CASSYAGTSGTREQYF.